These T cell receptor beta chains were read from a single sample in a study of vaccination and CD4 T cells after COVID-19. TCRdb re-called the PCR reads with MiXCR, one entry per CDR3 protein. The sample has about 19,000 distinct CDR3 sequences, less than 60% seen once. Their target antigens are unknown. Material: CD4+ T cells from blood, cultured in vitro, obtained after SARS-CoV-2 vaccination. The receptor source for this set is a human donor who had recovered from COVID-19. The CDR3 runs from the conserved cysteine through the conserved F or W. D genes are given only for firm matches. Clone size is shown for a subset of rows, as once, few, many or a class of expanded clone.

cdr3_length	clone_size	d_call	j_call	v_call	cdr3_nt	cdr3_aa
14	-	TRBD1	TRBJ2-3	TRBV19	TGTGCCAGTAGTCCCGGACAGGGGGGGGATACGCAGTATTTT	CASSPGQGGDTQYF
13	-	-	TRBJ2-5	TRBV7-3	TGTGCCAGCAGCTACGGGTCCCAAGAGACCCAGTACTTC	CASSYGSQETQYF
12	few	-	TRBJ2-3	TRBV24-1	TGTGCCACCAGTGAAACATCGGGTACGCAGTATTTT	CATSETSGTQYF
14	few	-	TRBJ1-1	TRBV7-9	TGTGCCAGCAGCGCGGCTACAGGGTTCACTGAAGCTTTCTTT	CASSAATGFTEAFF
15	-	TRBD1	TRBJ1-1	TRBV7-3	TGTGCCAGCAGCCTCGGGGGACAGGGGGTGTTTGAAGCTTTCTTT	CASSLGGQGVFEAFF
16	few	-	TRBJ1-1	TRBV27	TGTGCCAGCAGTCCCCGACCGGGACTGATGAACACTGAAGCTTTCTTT	CASSPRPGLMNTEAFF
14	-	-	TRBJ2-1	TRBV20-1	TGCAGTGCTCTTTTAGGGAGCTCCTACAATGAGCAGTTCTTC	CSALLGSSYNEQFF
17	few	-	TRBJ2-3	TRBV15	TGTGCCACCAGCAGAGATACGGGCGGGGACCGCACAGATACGCAGTATTTT	CATSRDTGGDRTDTQYF
14	few	TRBD1	TRBJ1-2	TRBV11-2	TGTGCCAGCAGCTTAGCTCCAGGGGGAGATGGCTACACCTTC	CASSLAPGGDGYTF
13	few	TRBD1	TRBJ2-5	TRBV6-1	TGTGCCAGCAGGCAGGGGGTCCAAGAGACCCAGTACTTC	CASRQGVQETQYF